This T cell receptor beta chain was obtained from a study of blood T cell repertoires in COVID-19. Sequenced by immunoSEQ multiplex PCR; TCRdb stores in-frame clones only, minus some. The sample lists around 470,000 clones; roughly 87% were seen once. The CDR3 has 13 amino acids. Germline values: CDR1 SQVTM, CDR2 ANQGSEA. J lost 3 bases, V lost 4 bases, and 3 bases had no gene match. The origin of this receptor is a man between 18 and 29 years old who had recovered from COVID-19. The sequencing sample was made of PBMCs or T cells enriched from blood (not recorded which). The V call is TRBV29-1, the J call TRBJ2-3; 8 bases align to TRBD2. CDR3 loop: CSVVAGGTDTQYF. The CDR3 nucleotides are TGCAGCGTTGTTGCGGGGGGTACAGATACGCAGTATTTT.